This section outlines one T cell receptor beta chain sequence together with its context. The CDR3 spans 14 residues. Trimming removed 1 base at V and 3 bases at J, with 9 bases between. CDR1 is LGHNA, CDR2 YSLEER, per germline. A Seattle source enrolled patients during active infection and followed them longitudinally. This record belongs to a study of blood T cell repertoires in COVID-19. Study-wide context: Sites across the United States, Italy and Spain contributed samples from acute and convalescent COVID-19.

Assay used: immunoSEQ multiplex PCR; TCRdb lists only in-frame clones, some missing. This sample yields over 250,000 clones, of which about 91% are seen a single time; 2.6% belongs to the top ten. V is TRBV4-3 and J is TRBJ1-2; tentatively, D is TRBD1 (6 bases). Sequenced: peripheral blood. This receptor was taken from a person aged 18-30 years with COVID-19, enrolled during active disease. CDR3 region: CASSQVPGDYGYTF. The DNA of the CDR3 is TGCGCCAGCAGCCAAGTCCCAGGGGACTATGGCTACACCTTC.